The following is a TCR beta chain sequence with its context. The sample originates from a study of blood T cell repertoires in COVID-19. Whole-study context: Samples of COVID-19 (acute and convalescent) were obtained from the United States, Italy and Spain. Sources were T cells, B-cell-depleted T cells, or PBMCs; the material itself was cDNA or gDNA.

Original handling: Amplification with reference gene primers provided the estimates of nucleated cell counts. Profiled with immunoSEQ multiplex PCR; TCRdb holds only in-frame clones, not every one. Clonal size and the V and J genes are those of that table, whereas D and trimming came from the DNA. Altogether 200,000 or so clones are present, around 84% being singletons, with the ten largest covering roughly 14%. Looked up from germline, CDR1 is SGHRS and CDR2 is YFSETQ. Trimming removed 4 bases from V and 7 bases from J, with 18 bases in between. The CDR3 is 16 amino acids. This rearrangement joins TRBV5-1 to TRBJ1-6; tentative D call: TRBD1 (6 bases). This TCR derives from a man aged 25-40 years with active or convalescent COVID-19. The sequencing sample was made of peripheral blood. The CDR3 loop reads CASSALTGSGNSPLHF. CDR3 DNA sequence: TGCGCCAGCAGCGCCCTTACAGGGTCCGGGAATTCACCCCTCCACTTT.